One T cell receptor (beta chain) is described in this entry. This may come from a read error, since a much larger clone is one base off. This entry comes from a study of T cells in Graves' hyperthyroidism and ophthalmopathy. This CDR3 has 14 amino acids. The germline gives CDR1 MNHEY, CDR2 SVGEGT. Exclusions: uncontrolled infection, other autoimmune disease, pregnancy, lactation. The CDR3 regions of TCR beta were amplified from RNA transcripts. HTBI primers drove first-round RT-PCR of the TCR CDR3. TCRdb called the multiplex PCR reads again in MiXCR, with one record for every CDR3 protein. Here the sample spans 340,000 or so distinct CDR3 sequences, 18% being singletons.

The chain employs TRBV6-2 or TRBV6-3 and TRBJ2-5, with 8 bases aligning to TRBD2. Material for sequencing was blood. The source of this sequence is a woman aged 45-65 years with Graves' hyperthyroidism. Here the CDR3 DNA reads TGTGCCAGCATGGTTACTAGCGGAGGAGAGACCCGGTACTTC. Amino acids: CASMVTSGGETRYF.